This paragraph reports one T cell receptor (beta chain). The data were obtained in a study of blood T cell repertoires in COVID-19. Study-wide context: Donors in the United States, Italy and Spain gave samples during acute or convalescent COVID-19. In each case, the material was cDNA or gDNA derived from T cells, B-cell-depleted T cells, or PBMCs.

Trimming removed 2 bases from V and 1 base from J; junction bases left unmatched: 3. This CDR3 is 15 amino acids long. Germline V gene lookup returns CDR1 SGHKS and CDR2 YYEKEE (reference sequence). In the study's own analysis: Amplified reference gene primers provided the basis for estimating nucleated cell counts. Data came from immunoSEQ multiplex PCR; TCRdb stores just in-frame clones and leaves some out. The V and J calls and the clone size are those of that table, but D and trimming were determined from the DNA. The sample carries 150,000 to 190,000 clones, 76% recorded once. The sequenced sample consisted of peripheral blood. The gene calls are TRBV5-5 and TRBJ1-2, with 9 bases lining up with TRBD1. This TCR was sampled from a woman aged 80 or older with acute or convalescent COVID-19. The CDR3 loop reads CASSFGTGINYGYTF. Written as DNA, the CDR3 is TGTGCCAGCAGCTTCGGGACAGGGATTAACTATGGCTACACCTTC.